The clone carrying this T cell receptor beta chain was counted at least ten times. The CDR3 is 14 residues long. V dropped 1 base and J dropped 6 bases, with 10 bases sitting between them. The germline gives CDR1 ENHRY, CDR2 SYGVKD. The data originate from a study of T cells after yellow fever vaccination. TCRdb itself ran the 5' RACE reads through MiXCR, one entry per CDR3 protein. The sample shows about 320,000 distinct CDR3 sequences, roughly a tenth of them seen only once. The sequences come from CD4+ T cells sorted from PBMCs, collected 45 days after the yellow fever booster vaccination. The sequence came from a man aged 18 to 29 who received the YFV17D yellow fever vaccine. The chain carries TRBV10-3 and TRBJ1-5; a possible D gene is TRBD1 (5 bases). CDR3 sequence: CAISEWLGTQPQHF. CDR3 coding DNA: TGTGCCATCAGTGAGTGGCTGGGGACTCAGCCCCAGCATTTT.